This T cell receptor (beta chain) stems from a study of blood T cell repertoires in COVID-19. Study as a whole: The analysed material was cDNA or gDNA that came from T cells, B-cell-depleted T cells, or PBMCs.

In the original processing: The authors estimated nucleated cell counts from reference gene primer amplification. Using immunoSEQ multiplex PCR, the repertoire was profiled, and TCRdb retains in-frame clones only, with some absent. V and J calls and clone size are copied from that table; D and trimming were computed from the DNA. The sample carries about 200,000 clones, around 86% recorded once. This CDR3 has 14 amino acids. V was trimmed by 2 bases and J by 3 bases, leaving 11 bases between them. In germline, CDR1 is SGHRS, CDR2 YFSETQ. V and J are TRBV5-1 and TRBJ1-1; D unclear. The sequencing sample was made of peripheral blood. This sequence was found in a man in his 60s with acute or convalescent COVID-19. DNA of the CDR3: TGCGCCAGCAGCTTCGGTCGGGTGGACACTGAAGCTTTCTTT. This gives the protein CASSFGRVDTEAFF.